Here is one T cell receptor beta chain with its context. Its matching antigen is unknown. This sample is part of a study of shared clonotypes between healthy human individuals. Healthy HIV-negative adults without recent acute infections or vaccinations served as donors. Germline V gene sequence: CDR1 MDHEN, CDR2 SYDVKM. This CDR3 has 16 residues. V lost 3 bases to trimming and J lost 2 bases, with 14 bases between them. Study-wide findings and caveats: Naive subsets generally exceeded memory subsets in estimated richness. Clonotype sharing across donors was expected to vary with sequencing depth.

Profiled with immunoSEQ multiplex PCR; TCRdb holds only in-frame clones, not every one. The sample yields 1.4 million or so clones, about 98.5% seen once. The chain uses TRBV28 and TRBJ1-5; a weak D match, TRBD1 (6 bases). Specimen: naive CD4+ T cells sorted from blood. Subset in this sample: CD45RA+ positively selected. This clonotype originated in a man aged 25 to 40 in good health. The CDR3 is CASSFERAGGNQPQHF. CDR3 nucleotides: TGTGCCAGCAGTTTCGAACGGGCAGGGGGCAATCAGCCCCAGCATTTT.